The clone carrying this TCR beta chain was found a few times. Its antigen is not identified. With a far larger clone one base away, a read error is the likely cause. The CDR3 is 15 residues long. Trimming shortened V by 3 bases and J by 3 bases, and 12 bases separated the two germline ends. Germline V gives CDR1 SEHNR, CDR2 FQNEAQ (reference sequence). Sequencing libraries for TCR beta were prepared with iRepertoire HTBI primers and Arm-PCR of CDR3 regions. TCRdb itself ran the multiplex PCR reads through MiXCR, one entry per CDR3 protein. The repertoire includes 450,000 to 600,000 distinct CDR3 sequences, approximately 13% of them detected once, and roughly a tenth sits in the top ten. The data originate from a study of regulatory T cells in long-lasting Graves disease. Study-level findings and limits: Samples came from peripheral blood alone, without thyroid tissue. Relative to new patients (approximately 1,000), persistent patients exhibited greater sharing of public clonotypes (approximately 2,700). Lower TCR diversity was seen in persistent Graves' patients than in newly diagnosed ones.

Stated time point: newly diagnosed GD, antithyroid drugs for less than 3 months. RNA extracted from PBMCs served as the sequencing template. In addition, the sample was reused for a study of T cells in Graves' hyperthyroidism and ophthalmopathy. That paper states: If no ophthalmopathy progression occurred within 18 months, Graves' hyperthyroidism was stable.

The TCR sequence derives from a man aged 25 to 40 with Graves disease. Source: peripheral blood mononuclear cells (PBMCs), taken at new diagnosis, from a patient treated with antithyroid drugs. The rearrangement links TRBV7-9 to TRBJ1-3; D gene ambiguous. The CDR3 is CASSFGLAVGNTIYF. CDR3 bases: TGTGCCAGCAGCTTCGGGTTAGCTGTTGGAAACACCATATATTTT. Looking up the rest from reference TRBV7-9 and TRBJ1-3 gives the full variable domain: DTGVSQNPRHKITKRGQNVTFRCDPISEHNRLYWYRQTLGQGPEFLTYFQNEAQLEKSRLLSDRFSAERPKGSFSTLEIQRTEQGDSAMYLCASSFGLAVGNTIYFGEGSWLTVV.